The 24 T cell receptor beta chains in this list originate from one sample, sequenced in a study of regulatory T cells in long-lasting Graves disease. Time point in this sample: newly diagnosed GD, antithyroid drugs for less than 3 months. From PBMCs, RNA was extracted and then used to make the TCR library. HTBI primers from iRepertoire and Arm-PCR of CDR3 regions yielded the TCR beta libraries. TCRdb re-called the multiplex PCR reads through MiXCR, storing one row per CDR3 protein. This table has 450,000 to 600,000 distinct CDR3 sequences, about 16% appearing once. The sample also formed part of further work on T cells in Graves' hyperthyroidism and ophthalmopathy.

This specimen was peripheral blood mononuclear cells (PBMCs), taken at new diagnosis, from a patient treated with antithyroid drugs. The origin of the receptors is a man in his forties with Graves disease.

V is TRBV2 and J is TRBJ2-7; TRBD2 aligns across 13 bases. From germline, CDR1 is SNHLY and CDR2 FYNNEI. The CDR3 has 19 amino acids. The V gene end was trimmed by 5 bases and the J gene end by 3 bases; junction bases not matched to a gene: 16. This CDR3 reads CASSHSGTSGAGTYYEQYF. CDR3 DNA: TGTGCCAGCAGTCATTCCGGGACTAGCGGGGCCGGGACTTACTACGAGCAGTACTTC.

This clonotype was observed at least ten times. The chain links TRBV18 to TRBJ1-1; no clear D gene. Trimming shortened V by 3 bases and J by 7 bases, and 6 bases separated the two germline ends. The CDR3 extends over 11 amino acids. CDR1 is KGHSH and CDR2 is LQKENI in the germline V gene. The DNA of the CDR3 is TGTGCCAGCTCACCTCAAGTTGAAGCTTTCTTT. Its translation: CASSPQVEAFF.

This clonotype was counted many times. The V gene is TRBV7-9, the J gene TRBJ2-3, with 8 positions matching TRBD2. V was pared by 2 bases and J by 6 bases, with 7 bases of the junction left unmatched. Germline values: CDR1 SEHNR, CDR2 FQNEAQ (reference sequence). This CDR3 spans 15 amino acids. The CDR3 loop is CASSLSGREQDTQYF. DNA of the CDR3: TGTGCCAGCAGCTTAAGCGGGAGAGAGCAGGATACGCAGTATTTT. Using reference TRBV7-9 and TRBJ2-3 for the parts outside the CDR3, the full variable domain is DTGVSQNPRHKITKRGQNVTFRCDPISEHNRLYWYRQTLGQGPEFLTYFQNEAQLEKSRLLSDRFSAERPKGSFSTLEIQRTEQGDSAMYLCASSLSGREQDTQYFGPGTRLTVL.

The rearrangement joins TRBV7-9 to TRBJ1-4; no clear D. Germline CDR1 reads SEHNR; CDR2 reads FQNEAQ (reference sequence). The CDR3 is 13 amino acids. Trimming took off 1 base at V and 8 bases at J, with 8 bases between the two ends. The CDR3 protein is CASSLDFREKLFF. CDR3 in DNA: TGTGCCAGCAGCTTAGACTTTCGCGAAAAACTGTTTTTT.

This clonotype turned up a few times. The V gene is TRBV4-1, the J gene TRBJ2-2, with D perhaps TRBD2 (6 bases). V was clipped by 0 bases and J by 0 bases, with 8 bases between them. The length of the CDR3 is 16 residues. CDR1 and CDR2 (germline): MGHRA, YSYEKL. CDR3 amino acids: CASSQEGTPNTGELFF. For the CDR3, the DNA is TGCGCCAGCAGCCAAGAGGGGACTCCGAACACCGGGGAGCTGTTTTTT.

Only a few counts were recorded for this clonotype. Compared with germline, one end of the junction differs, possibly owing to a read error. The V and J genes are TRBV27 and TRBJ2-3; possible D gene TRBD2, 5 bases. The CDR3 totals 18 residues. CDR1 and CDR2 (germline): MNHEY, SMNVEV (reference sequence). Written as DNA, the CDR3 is TGTGCCAGCAGCTTATCACCCTCGCTAGCCCTCGATGGAGATACGCAGTATTTT. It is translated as CASSLSPSLALDGDTQYF.

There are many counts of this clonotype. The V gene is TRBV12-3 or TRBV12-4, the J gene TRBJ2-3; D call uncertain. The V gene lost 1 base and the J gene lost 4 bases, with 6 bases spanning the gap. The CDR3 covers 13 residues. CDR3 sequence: CASSLVRADTQYF. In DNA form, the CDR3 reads TGTGCCAGCAGTTTAGTAAGGGCAGATACGCAGTATTTT.

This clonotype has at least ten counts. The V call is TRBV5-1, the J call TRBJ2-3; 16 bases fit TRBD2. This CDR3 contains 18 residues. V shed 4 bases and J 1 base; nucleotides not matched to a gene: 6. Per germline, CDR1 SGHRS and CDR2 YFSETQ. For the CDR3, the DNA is TGCGCCAGCAGCGCGGGACTAGCGGGAGGGCTCCGCACAGATACGCAGTATTTT. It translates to CASSAGLAGGLRTDTQYF.

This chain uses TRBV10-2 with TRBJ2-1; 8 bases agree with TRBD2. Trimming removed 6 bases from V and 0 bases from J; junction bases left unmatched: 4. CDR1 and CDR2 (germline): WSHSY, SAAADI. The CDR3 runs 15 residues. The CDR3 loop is CASRLADSSYNEQFF. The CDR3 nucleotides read TGCGCCAGCAGACTAGCGGATAGCTCCTACAATGAGCAGTTCTTC.

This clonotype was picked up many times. CDR3 amino acids: CASSMGQGETQYF. CDR3 bases: TGTGCCAGCAGCATGGGACAGGGAGAGACCCAGTACTTC. J is TRBJ2-5 and V is TRBV7-3; TRBD1 matches 9 bases. CDR1 is SGHTA and CDR2 is FQGTGA in the germline V gene. The CDR3 consists of 13 residues. V lost 5 bases, J lost 4 bases, and 2 bases stayed unmatched.

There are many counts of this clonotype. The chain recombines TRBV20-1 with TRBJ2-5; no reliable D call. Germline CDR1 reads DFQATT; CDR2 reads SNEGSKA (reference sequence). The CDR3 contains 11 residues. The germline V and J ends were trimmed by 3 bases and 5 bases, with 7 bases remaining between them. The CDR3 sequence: CSASTAETQYF. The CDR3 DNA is TGCAGTGCTAGTACAGCGGAGACCCAGTACTTC.

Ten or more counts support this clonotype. In nucleotides, the CDR3 is TGTGCCAGCAGCGTAGAGGGGTTCATGAACACTGAAGCTTTCTTT. Translated, it gives CASSVEGFMNTEAFF. The J gene is TRBJ1-1, the V gene TRBV9; D perhaps matches TRBD1 (5 bases). CDR3 length equals 15 residues. Trimming removed 0 bases at V and 0 bases at J, with 9 bases between. Looked up from germline, CDR1 is SGDLS and CDR2 is YYNGEE.

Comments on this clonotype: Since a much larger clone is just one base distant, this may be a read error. CDR3 DNA sequence: TGTACCAGCTCGTTCACATCGGGCCAGTACTTC. Translating gives CTSSFTSGQYF. The chain uses TRBV2 and TRBJ2-5; D ambiguous. From germline, CDR1 is SNHLY and CDR2 FYNNEI. The CDR3 has 11 amino acids. Full variable domain (outside the CDR3, taken from reference TRBV2 and TRBJ2-5): EPEVTQTPSHQVTQMGQEVILRCVPISNHLYFYWYRQILGQKVEFLVSFYNNEISEKSEIFDDQFSVERPDGSNFTLKIRSTKLEDSAMYFCTSSFTSGQYFGPGTRLLVL.

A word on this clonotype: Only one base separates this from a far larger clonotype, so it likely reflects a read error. The CDR3 reads CAWSVTSGNQETQFF. The DNA of the CDR3 is TGTGCCTGGAGTGTAACTAGCGGGAACCAAGAGACCCAGTTCTTC. The chain carries TRBV30 and TRBJ2-1; 10 bases agree with TRBD2. V shed 0 bases, J shed 13 bases, and the junction held 12 bases outside the gene matches. Germline V lookup: CDR1 GTSNPN, CDR2 SVGIG (reference sequence). This CDR3 has 15 residues.

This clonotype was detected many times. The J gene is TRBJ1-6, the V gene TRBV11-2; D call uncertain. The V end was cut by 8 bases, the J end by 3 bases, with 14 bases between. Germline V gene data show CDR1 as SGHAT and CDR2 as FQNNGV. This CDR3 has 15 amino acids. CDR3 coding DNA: TGTGCCAGCCAGCTCGCCCCAGACTATAATTCACCCCTCCACTTT. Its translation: CASQLAPDYNSPLHF.

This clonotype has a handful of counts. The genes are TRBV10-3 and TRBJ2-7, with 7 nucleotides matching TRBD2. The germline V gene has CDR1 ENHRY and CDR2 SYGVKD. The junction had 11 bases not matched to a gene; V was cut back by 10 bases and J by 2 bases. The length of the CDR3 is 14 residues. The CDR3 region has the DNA TGTGCCAGCAATTTCGGGGGGATCGCCTACGAGCAGTACTTC. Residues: CASNFGGIAYEQYF.

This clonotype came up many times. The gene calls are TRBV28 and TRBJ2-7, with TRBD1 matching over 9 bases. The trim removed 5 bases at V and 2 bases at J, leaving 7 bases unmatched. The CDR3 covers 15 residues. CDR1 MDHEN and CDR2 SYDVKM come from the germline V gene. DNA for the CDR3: TGTGCCAGCAGTGGGATGGGACAGGGTACCTACGAGCAGTACTTC. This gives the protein CASSGMGQGTYEQYF.

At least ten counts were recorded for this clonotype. The CDR3 loop is CSAGVGLAGLREQYF. CDR3 nucleotides: TGCAGCGCAGGAGTTGGGCTAGCGGGGCTCAGGGAGCAGTACTTC. V is TRBV20-1 and J is TRBJ2-7; 9 bases are a match to TRBD2. The germline gives CDR1 DFQATT, CDR2 SNEGSKA (reference sequence). The CDR3 is 15 residues long.

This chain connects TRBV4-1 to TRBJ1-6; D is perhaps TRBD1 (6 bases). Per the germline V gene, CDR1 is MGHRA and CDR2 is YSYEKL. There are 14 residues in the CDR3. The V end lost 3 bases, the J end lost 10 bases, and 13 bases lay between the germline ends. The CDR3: CASSHQGTASPLHF. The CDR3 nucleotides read TGCGCCAGCAGCCACCAGGGGACGGCGTCACCCCTCCACTTT.

The CDR3 region is CASSSPLGSRLAGGPKPAGTQYF. The DNA for the CDR3 is TGTGCCAGCAGCTCCCCTCTAGGCAGCCGACTAGCGGGAGGGCCCAAACCCGCAGGTACGCAGTATTTT. The chain uses TRBV28 and TRBJ2-3; 14 nucleotides agree with TRBD2. Germline assignment: CDR1 MDHEN and CDR2 SYDVKM. The CDR3 is 23 residues long. V was clipped by 6 bases and J by 8 bases; unmatched bases: 31.

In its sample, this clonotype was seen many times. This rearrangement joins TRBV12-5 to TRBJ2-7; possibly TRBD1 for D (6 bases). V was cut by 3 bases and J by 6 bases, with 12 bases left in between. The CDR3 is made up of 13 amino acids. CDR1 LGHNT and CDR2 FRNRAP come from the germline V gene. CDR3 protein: CASGFPGQSEQYF. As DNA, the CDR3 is TGTGCTAGTGGTTTCCCGGGACAAAGCGAGCAGTACTTC.

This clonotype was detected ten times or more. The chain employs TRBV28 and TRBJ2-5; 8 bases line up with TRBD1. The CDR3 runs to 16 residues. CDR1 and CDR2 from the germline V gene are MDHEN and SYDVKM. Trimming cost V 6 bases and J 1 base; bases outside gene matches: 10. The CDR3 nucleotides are TGTGCCAGCAGACGACAGGGGAGTGGTTTCCAAGAGACCCAGTACTTC. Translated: CASRRQGSGFQETQYF. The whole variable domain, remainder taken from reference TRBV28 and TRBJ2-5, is DVKVTQSSRYLVKRTGEKVFLECVQDMDHENMFWYRQDPGLGLRLIYFSYDVKMKEKGDIPEGYSVSREKKERFSLILESASTNQTSMYLCASRRQGSGFQETQYFGPGTRLLVL.

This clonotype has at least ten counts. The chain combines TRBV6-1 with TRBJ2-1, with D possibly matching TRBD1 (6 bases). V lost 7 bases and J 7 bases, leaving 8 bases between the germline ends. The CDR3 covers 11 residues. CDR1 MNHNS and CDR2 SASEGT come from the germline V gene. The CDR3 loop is CASTTGNEQFF. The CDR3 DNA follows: TGTGCCAGCACCACAGGGAATGAGCAGTTCTTC.

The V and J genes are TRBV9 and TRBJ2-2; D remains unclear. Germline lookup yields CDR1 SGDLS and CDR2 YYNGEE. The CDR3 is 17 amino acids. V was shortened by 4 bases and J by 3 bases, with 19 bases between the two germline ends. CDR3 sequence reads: CASSPVGRVGYTGELFF. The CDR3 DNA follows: TGTGCCAGCAGCCCAGTAGGTCGGGTTGGCTACACCGGGGAGCTGTTTTTT.